This record concerns one T cell receptor beta chain sequence. These data come from a study of blood T cell repertoires in COVID-19. Turning to the study itself: From T cells, B-cell-depleted T cells, or PBMCs came the material, which was cDNA or gDNA.

V was shortened by 4 bases and J by 0 bases, with 14 bases between the two germline ends. Germline V gene lookup returns CDR1 SGHRS and CDR2 YFSETQ. There are 16 residues in the CDR3. In the source study's methods: Cell counts per sample came from amplifying reference gene primers. TCRdb's copy holds only in-frame clones and misses some; the assay was immunoSEQ multiplex PCR. That table gives V, J and clone size, and the DNA gave D and trimming. The table has 20,000 to 30,000 clones, approximately 66% seen once. This clonotype was sampled from a man between 60 and 75 years old with active or convalescent COVID-19. Sequences were obtained from peripheral blood. This rearrangement joins TRBV5-1 to TRBJ1-5, with D hard to call. The CDR3 sequence is CASSPEGRGSNQPQHF. In DNA form, the CDR3 reads TGCGCCAGCAGCCCCGAAGGTCGCGGTAGCAATCAGCCCCAGCATTTT.